This entry is about one T cell receptor beta chain. Relative to the germline gene, one junction end is altered; a read error may explain this. RNA was extracted from bulk tissue without any cell sorting. The CDR3 consists of 16 residues. CDR1 is SGHNT, CDR2 YENEEA, per germline. Three rounds of nested PCR, following a modified ARM-PCR protocol, produced the TCRbeta library. A single record per CDR3 protein comes from TCRdb applying MiXCR to the multiplex PCR reads. The sample has 220,000 or so distinct CDR3 sequences; 70% to 75% are singletons. These data are taken from a study of tumor and adjacent non-tumor tissue in lung cancer.

Material: lung tumor tissue. V usage is TRBV11-3 and J usage is TRBJ2-5, with TRBD1 matching over 9 bases. This TCR was sampled from a man aged 55 to 70 with non-small cell lung cancer. CDR3 nucleotides: TGTGCCGGCAGCTTGTCGACAGGGGGTGGAGGAGAGAACCAGTATTTC. Amino acid sequence: CAGSLSTGGGGENQYF.